What follows are 13 T cell receptor beta chains derived from one specimen sequenced in a study of somatic mutations in cytotoxic T cells in rheumatoid arthritis. Only in-frame clones appear in the TCRdb table, and some are missing; sequencing was by immunoSEQ multiplex PCR. The table includes about 2,800 clones, approximately 70% detected once. Sequencing input: CD8+ T cells sorted from synovial fluid. These receptors were collected from a young woman with rheumatoid arthritis.

This sequence joins TRBV13 and TRBJ1-2; TRBD1 matches at 9 bases. Germline V CDR1 and CDR2: PRHDT, FYEKMQ (reference sequence). V shed 5 bases, J shed 7 bases, and the junction held 5 bases outside the gene matches. CDR3 length: 13 amino acids. CDR3: CASSLDRGAGYTF. CDR3 in DNA: TGTGCCAGCAGCCTAGACAGGGGGGCTGGCTACACCTTC. The full variable domain, rest sourced from reference TRBV13 and TRBJ1-2, is AAGVIQSPRHLIKEKRETATLKCYPIPRHDTVYWYQQGPGQDPQFLISFYEKMQSDKGSIPDRFSAQQFSDYHSELNMSSLELGDSALYFCASSLDRGAGYTFGSGTRLTVV.

CDR3 sequence reads: CASSRFAGGETQYF. The CDR3 DNA sequence: TGCGCCAGCAGCCGATTCGCGGGAGGGGAGACCCAGTACTTC. J is TRBJ2-5 and V is TRBV5-1, with 9 bases lining up with TRBD2. J gave up 5 bases and V 4 bases, and 6 bases lay outside the gene matches. The CDR3 runs to 14 residues. Germline V gene sequence: CDR1 SGHRS, CDR2 YFSETQ.

This rearrangement joins TRBV5-1 to TRBJ2-7; 10 bases are a match to TRBD1. The CDR3 runs 14 residues. Trimming at V came to 1 base and at J to 3 bases, leaving 1 base not matched to a gene. The V gene's germline CDR1 is SGHRS and CDR2 YFSETQ. The CDR3, as DNA: TGCGCCAGCAGCTTGAGGGACAGGGGCTACGAGCAGTACTTC. This translates into CASSLRDRGYEQYF.

V gene TRBV4-1 combines with J gene TRBJ2-2; possibly TRBD2 for D (5 bases). Trimming shortened V by 8 bases and J by 0 bases, and 13 bases separated the two germline ends. The germline V gene encodes CDR1 MGHRA and CDR2 YSYEKL. This CDR3 has 15 amino acids. The CDR3 region is CASGSEGANTGELFF. The CDR3 nucleotides are TGCGCCAGCGGGTCCGAGGGCGCGAACACCGGGGAGCTGTTTTTT.

This clone was seen only once. The rearrangement joins TRBV9 to TRBJ1-3; tentative D call: TRBD1 (6 bases). The CDR3 is 17 amino acids. Deletions cut 3 bases from V and 0 bases from J, with 16 bases between. From germline, CDR1 is SGDLS and CDR2 YYNGEE. The DNA of the CDR3 is TGTGCCAGCAGCGCCGGACAGTTAGGAGACTCTGGAAACACCATATATTTT. Protein sequence: CASSAGQLGDSGNTIYF.

CDR3 DNA sequence: TGTGCCAGTAGTATTACCTTAAAGCGCCGAGCGGGAGACTCGTGGGGGGAGCTGTTTTTT. Its protein is CASSITLKRRAGDSWGELFF. V gene TRBV19 combines with J gene TRBJ2-2; 8 nucleotides match TRBD2. The CDR3 is 20 amino acids. Germline CDR1 reads LNHDA; CDR2 reads SQIVND (reference sequence). V was clipped by 3 bases and J by 8 bases; unmatched bases: 23.

Worth noting for this clone: At one of its ends the junction is not consistent with the germline gene, which may arise from a read error. The chain recombines TRBV6-5 with TRBJ2-2; maybe TRBD1 (7 bases). The CDR3 extends over 16 amino acids. Per the germline V gene, CDR1 is MNHEY and CDR2 is SVGAGI. The CDR3 nucleotides are TGTGCCAGCAGTTACTCGGCTGGGACAGACACCGGGGGGCTGTTTTTT. Translated, it gives CASSYSAGTDTGGLFF.

The rearrangement links TRBV28 to TRBJ2-4; no definite D call. Germline CDR1 is MDHEN and CDR2 is SYDVKM. This CDR3 is built from 14 residues. V was clipped by 7 bases and J by 4 bases, with 14 bases between them. The CDR3: CASTPPTVKNIQYF. The CDR3 DNA sequence: TGTGCCAGCACCCCCCCCACAGTGAAAAACATTCAGTACTTC. Combining the CDR3 with reference TRBV28 and TRBJ2-4 gives the whole variable domain DVKVTQSSRYLVKRTGEKVFLECVQDMDHENMFWYRQDPGLGLRLIYFSYDVKMKEKGDIPEGYSVSREKKERFSLILESASTNQTSMYLCASTPPTVKNIQYFGAGTRLSVL.

The table lists this clone with a count of one. The chain links TRBV28 to TRBJ2-5; perhaps TRBD2 as D (5 bases). Germline V gene lookup returns CDR1 MDHEN and CDR2 SYDVKM. CDR3 length: 14 residues. Deletions cut 3 bases from V and 7 bases from J, with 15 bases between. The CDR3 DNA reads TGTGCCAGCAGTTTTTTTAGCGTAGATGGGACCCAGTACTTC. Translation gives CASSFFSVDGTQYF. The full variable domain, its missing parts supplied by reference TRBV28 and TRBJ2-5, is DVKVTQSSRYLVKRTGEKVFLECVQDMDHENMFWYRQDPGLGLRLIYFSYDVKMKEKGDIPEGYSVSREKKERFSLILESASTNQTSMYLCASSFFSVDGTQYFGPGTRLLVL.

The rearrangement links TRBV25-1 to TRBJ2-1; D is unresolved. Trimming pared 3 bases from V and 6 bases from J, leaving 18 bases between. The CDR3 runs 16 residues. Germline V gives CDR1 MGHDK, CDR2 SYGVNS. CDR3 loop: CASSDKVGLPGNEQFF. The CDR3 bases are TGTGCCAGCAGTGATAAGGTGGGCCTTCCTGGCAATGAGCAGTTCTTC.

This chain connects TRBV27 to TRBJ2-1, with a tentative D call TRBD1 (5 bases). V lost 8 bases to trimming and J lost 8 bases, with 16 bases between them. The CDR3 spans 13 residues. Germline CDR1 reads MNHEY; CDR2 reads SMNVEV (reference sequence). The CDR3 protein is CASSPRAIDEQFF. The CDR3 region has the DNA TGTGCCAGCTCACCCAGGGCAATCGATGAGCAGTTCTTC.

The chain joins TRBV14 to TRBJ2-4, with D possibly TRBD2 on 5 matching bases. V was clipped by 0 bases and J by 9 bases, with 12 bases between them. The CDR3 has 14 residues. Germline CDR1 reads SGHDN; CDR2 reads FVKESK. Written as DNA, the CDR3 is TGTGCCAGCAGCCAAGATCAAGGAGAGGGCATTCAGTACTTC. Its translation: CASSQDQGEGIQYF.

A few counts support this clone. The chain has TRBV7-9 and TRBJ2-7; TRBD2 is a possible D gene (5 bases). This CDR3 has 11 residues. Germline CDR1 is SEHNR and CDR2 is FQNEAQ (reference sequence). V was cut by 8 bases and J by 6 bases, with 11 bases left in between. The CDR3 bases are TGTGCCAGCGTGGGAGAATTCGAGCAGTACTTC. Residues: CASVGEFEQYF.